The 23 T cell receptor beta chains listed next were all sequenced from one sample in a study of beta chain features in type 1 diabetes. Isolated RNA was reverse transcribed in full, so expressed TCRB transcripts were sequenced. The data were produced by immunoSEQ multiplex PCR, yet TCRdb's version contains in-frame clones alone and is incomplete. The sample lists around 500,000 clones; 11% were seen once. The sample comprised naive CD4+ T cells from blood. These receptors came from a young woman in good health.

The chain carries TRBV7-9 and TRBJ1-1; D is ambiguous. The CDR3 has 13 amino acids. The germline V gene encodes CDR1 SEHNR and CDR2 FQNEAQ (reference sequence). The V end was cut by 3 bases, the J end by 1 base, with 6 bases between. This CDR3 reads CASSFGRNTEAFF. The CDR3 nucleotides read TGTGCCAGCAGCTTTGGGCGGAACACTGAAGCTTTCTTT.

This clone was recorded a few times. The chain combines TRBV5-1 with TRBJ2-3, with D perhaps given as TRBD1 or TRBD2 (5 bases each). V lost 7 bases and J lost 3, with 24 bases in between. The germline V gene has CDR1 SGHRS and CDR2 YFSETQ. This CDR3 has 17 residues. CDR3 nucleotides: TGCGCCAGCTCTCGGGAACCCGACAGTAGGAATACAGATACGCAGTATTTT. Translation: CASSREPDSRNTDTQYF.

The rearrangement uses TRBV29-1 and TRBJ1-1; 7 nucleotides match TRBD1. Germline V lookup: CDR1 SQVTM, CDR2 ANQGSEA. The length of the CDR3 is 13 residues. Trimming cost V 7 bases and J 1 base; bases outside gene matches: 6. The CDR3 DNA reads as TGCAGCGCTGGGGACAGAGGGAACACTGAAGCTTTCTTT. It is translated as CSAGDRGNTEAFF. Full variable domain (rest looked up from reference TRBV29-1 and TRBJ1-1): SAVISQKPSRDICQRGTSLTIQCQVDSQVTMMFWYRQQPGQSLTLIATANQGSEATYESGFVIDKFPISRPNLTFSTLTVSNMSPEDSSIYLCSAGDRGNTEAFFGQGTRLTVV.

In its sample, this clone was seen a few times. The rearrangement links TRBV11-2 to TRBJ2-5, with D perhaps TRBD2 (6 bases). The CDR3 loop spans 16 amino acids. Per the germline V gene, CDR1 is SGHAT and CDR2 is FQNNGV. V was shortened by 5 bases and J by 2 bases, with 18 bases between the two germline ends. This chain's CDR3 is CASSRPGVRRQETQYF. CDR3 sequence (DNA): TGTGCCAGCAGCCGACCGGGGGTTCGGAGGCAAGAGACCCAGTACTTC.

V is TRBV21-1 and J is TRBJ1-4. TRBV21-1 counts as a pseudogene. The CDR3 covers 13 residues. The CDR3 protein is CARPQATNEKLFF. CDR3 in DNA: TGTGCCCGCCCCCAAGCAACTAATGAAAAACTGTTTTTT.

The table lists this clone with a few counts. The chain combines TRBV7-2 with TRBJ1-6, with D unclear. The germline V gene encodes CDR1 SGHTA and CDR2 FQGNSA. The CDR3 sequence is 13 residues long. Trimming cost V 1 base and J 11 bases, with 9 bases left between them. CDR3 in DNA: TGTGCCAGCAGCTTAGAGGCCACCCCACCCCTCCACTTT. It encodes CASSLEATPPLHF.

The chain couples TRBV4-1 to TRBJ2-7; D uncertain. CDR1 and CDR2 from the germline V gene are MGHRA and YSYEKL. Trimming stripped 1 base from V and 1 base from J, with 8 bases between. This CDR3 spans 14 amino acids. The CDR3 spells CASSQGLQSYEQYF. CDR3 bases: TGCGCCAGCAGCCAAGGACTTCAGTCCTACGAGCAGTACTTC.

This clone appeared a few times. The rearrangement links TRBV7-3 to TRBJ2-4; possibly TRBD2 for D (6 bases). Trimming shortened V by 1 base and J by 9 bases, and 13 bases separated the two germline ends. Germline V gives CDR1 SGHTA, CDR2 FQGTGA. The CDR3 runs to 14 residues. For the CDR3, the DNA is TGTGCCAGCAGCTTAAAAGCAGGGACTGGCATTCAGTACTTC. Protein sequence: CASSLKAGTGIQYF.

This clone was found a few times. V is TRBV6-6 and J is TRBJ2-5; D is uncertain. Trimming took 7 bases from V and 7 from J, leaving 19 bases between them. The CDR3 length is 14 residues. The V gene's germline CDR1 is MNHNY and CDR2 SVGAGI (reference sequence). This chain's CDR3 is CASTLQLGSGTQYF. The CDR3 DNA reads as TGTGCCAGCACCTTGCAGTTGGGGTCCGGGACCCAGTACTTC.

This clone was recorded a few times. The chain links TRBV7-9 to TRBJ2-2; perhaps TRBD2 as D (6 bases). V was shortened by 8 bases and J by 7 bases, with 8 bases between the two germline ends. CDR3 size: 11 residues. Germline-derived CDR1 and CDR2 are SEHNR and FQNEAQ (reference sequence). In DNA form, the CDR3 reads TGTGCCAGCTTGGAGGGCGGGGAGCTGTTTTTT. As protein: CASLEGGELFF.

The chain couples TRBV27 to TRBJ2-6; D not resolved. The germline gives CDR1 MNHEY, CDR2 SMNVEV (reference sequence). V was shortened by 2 bases and J by 2 bases, with 10 bases between the two germline ends. The CDR3 is 16 amino acids. The CDR3 here is CASSLMVGTGANVLTF. The CDR3 nucleotides are TGTGCCAGCAGTTTAATGGTGGGGACTGGGGCCAACGTCCTGACTTTC.

This clone was found a few times. The V and J genes are TRBV9 and TRBJ2-1; D is perhaps TRBD1 or TRBD2 (5 bases each). This CDR3 contains 16 residues. The germline V gene has CDR1 SGDLS and CDR2 YYNGEE. The V end was cut by 0 bases, the J end by 2 bases, with 12 bases between. The CDR3 is CASSVGGSGTYNEQFF. CDR3 DNA: TGTGCCAGCAGCGTAGGGGGGAGCGGTACCTACAATGAGCAGTTCTTC.

This clone turned up a few times. The rearrangement uses TRBV27 and TRBJ2-5; TRBD2 matches 8 bases. The ends lost 6 bases at V and 6 bases at J; junction bases unmatched: 6. Germline V lookup: CDR1 MNHEY, CDR2 SMNVEV (reference sequence). This CDR3 is built from 13 residues. CDR3 in amino acids: CASRGGRSKTQYF. In nucleotides, the CDR3 is TGTGCCAGCAGGGGCGGGAGGAGCAAGACCCAGTACTTC.

The rearrangement links TRBV7-3 to TRBJ1-1; TRBD1 might be the D (6 bases). This CDR3 is built from 14 residues. In germline, CDR1 is SGHTA, CDR2 FQGTGA. V gave up 5 bases and J gave up 4 bases, with 14 bases separating them. The CDR3 nucleotides read TGTGCCAGCAGCCTACAGGGTGACGGCACTGAAGCTTTCTTT. Its translation is CASSLQGDGTEAFF.

The CDR3 DNA sequence: TGTGCCACCCTGGGGGCAGCCTATGGCTACACCTTC. It encodes CATLGAAYGYTF. This chain connects TRBV10-3 to TRBJ1-2, with D possibly matching TRBD1 (6 bases). The CDR3 runs 12 residues. The V end was cut by 10 bases, the J end by 4 bases, with 13 bases between. Germline V gene lookup returns CDR1 ENHRY and CDR2 SYGVKD.

This clone has more than one count but fewer than ten. Other DNA variants within this sample encode the same CDR3. The chain links TRBV7-9 to TRBJ2-3; D not resolved. V was cut by 1 base and J by 2 bases, with 7 bases left in between. Germline-derived CDR1 and CDR2 are SEHNR and FQNEAQ (reference sequence). This CDR3 is built from 14 residues. The CDR3 sequence: CASSLVDSTDTQYF. CDR3 DNA: TGTGCCAGCAGCTTAGTTGACTCCACAGATACGCAGTATTTT.

This clone occurred a few times. The CDR3 DNA sequence: TGTGCCAGCAGCTTATTTGAGCGGGAGAGGTGGGCAGATACGCAGTATTTT. Amino acid sequence: CASSLFERERWADTQYF. This chain connects TRBV7-2 to TRBJ2-3; TRBD2 agrees at 8 bases. CDR3 length equals 17 residues. Trimming took 2 bases from V and 4 from J; bases not matched to a gene: 11. Germline values: CDR1 SGHTA, CDR2 FQGNSA.

There are a few counts of this clone. The chain has TRBV13 and TRBJ2-2; perhaps D is TRBD1 or TRBD2 (5 bases each). V lost 6 bases and J lost 4, with 15 bases in between. In germline, CDR1 is PRHDT, CDR2 FYEKMQ (reference sequence). The CDR3 totals 15 residues. The CDR3 nucleotides are TGTGCCAGCAGTTTTGAATCGGGGCGCACCGGGGAGCTGTTTTTT. As protein: CASSFESGRTGELFF. Filled out from reference TRBV13 and TRBJ2-2, the complete variable domain reads AAGVIQSPRHLIKEKRETATLKCYPIPRHDTVYWYQQGPGQDPQFLISFYEKMQSDKGSIPDRFSAQQFSDYHSELNMSSLELGDSALYFCASSFESGRTGELFFGEGSRLTVL.

In its sample, this clone was seen a few times. V and J are TRBV10-3 and TRBJ2-3; tentative D call: TRBD2 (6 bases). V was trimmed by 6 bases and J by 1 base, leaving 11 bases between them. CDR1 is ENHRY and CDR2 is SYGVKD in the germline V gene. This CDR3 is built from 14 residues. The CDR3, as DNA: TGTGCCATCAGCCGTGGCGGGGGCACAGATACGCAGTATTTT. Translating gives CAISRGGGTDTQYF.

The chain carries TRBV13 and TRBJ2-7; D unclear. V was trimmed by 4 bases and J by 3 bases, leaving 10 bases between them. CDR3 length equals 13 residues. Germline V gene sequence: CDR1 PRHDT, CDR2 FYEKMQ (reference sequence). In nucleotides, the CDR3 is TGTGCCAGCAGCTCCTGGGTAGACTACGAGCAGTACTTC. Amino acid sequence: CASSSWVDYEQYF.

This chain uses TRBV5-1 with TRBJ1-5; a weak D match, TRBD1 (5 bases). The CDR3 extends over 15 amino acids. Per germline, CDR1 SGHRS and CDR2 YFSETQ. The V and J ends lost 2 bases and 3 bases respectively, with 12 bases between them. CDR3 sequence reads: CASSLQSRANQPQHF. The CDR3 nucleotides read TGCGCCAGCAGCTTACAGTCCAGGGCCAATCAGCCCCAGCATTTT.

The chain employs TRBV14 and TRBJ1-1; D is unresolved. The V gene's germline CDR1 is SGHDN and CDR2 FVKESK. V shed 0 bases and J shed 3 bases, with 5 bases lying between them. The CDR3 contains 13 residues. The CDR3: CASSQEAYTEAFF. The DNA for the CDR3 is TGTGCCAGCAGCCAAGAGGCCTACACTGAAGCTTTCTTT. Full variable domain (outside the CDR3, taken from reference TRBV14 and TRBJ1-1): EAGVTQFPSHSVIEKGQTVTLRCDPISGHDNLYWYRRVMGKEIKFLLHFVKESKQDESGMPNNRFLAERTGGTYSTLKVQPAELEDSGVYFCASSQEAYTEAFFGQGTRLTVV.

This chain links TRBV23-1 with TRBJ2-5; 8 bases fit TRBD1. TRBV23-1 is designated an ORF whose function remains uncertain. The trim removed 2 bases at V and 4 bases at J, leaving 9 bases unmatched. The CDR3 has 16 residues. The CDR3 is CASSQKGQGAAETQYF. Here the CDR3 DNA reads TGCGCCAGCAGTCAAAAAGGGCAGGGGGCAGCAGAGACCCAGTACTTC.